The rows below give T cell receptor beta chains drawn from one sample of a study of T cells after posttransplantation cyclophosphamide. Using immunoSEQ multiplex PCR, the repertoire was profiled, and TCRdb retains in-frame clones only, with some absent. The table has tens of thousands of clones, 95% to 98% seen once. What was sequenced was naive CD4+ T cells sorted from PBMCs. These receptors all come from a man aged 40-50 years in good health, CMV-negative, and a related stem cell transplant donor. Both conserved end residues are part of each CDR3. A D gene is named only where the DNA matches it firmly. Rows may omit the clone size; those that give it use once, few, many or a size class.

V gene	J gene	clone size	D gene	CDR3 protein	CDR3 DNA
TRBV5-4	TRBJ2-7	.	TRBD2	CASSPGLAGVSYEQYF	TGTGCCAGCAGCCCGGGACTAGCGGGAGTCTCCTACGAGCAGTACTTC
TRBV30	TRBJ1-1	.	.	CAWSPLSAEAFF	TGTGCCTGGAGTCCCCTCAGTGCTGAAGCTTTCTTT
TRBV29-1	TRBJ1-1	.	.	CSVGGQRAAFF	TGCAGCGTGGGGGGTCAGCGCGCAGCTTTCTTT
TRBV19	TRBJ2-7	.	TRBD2	CASSRASGRTYEQYF	TGTGCCAGTAGTAGGGCTAGCGGGAGGACCTACGAGCAGTACTTC
TRBV29-1	TRBJ1-4	.	.	CSVVTASNEKLFF	TGCAGCGTGGTGACAGCTTCTAATGAAAAACTGTTTTTT
TRBV10-3	TRBJ1-2	.	.	CAISGQGLVVGYTF	TGTGCCATCAGTGGCCAGGGATTGGTAGTAGGCTACACCTTC
TRBV4-1	TRBJ2-7	.	TRBD2	CASSQEGLGLAGGYEQYF	TGCGCCAGCAGCCAAGAAGGGCTGGGACTAGCGGGAGGCTACGAGCAGTACTTC
TRBV25-1	TRBJ1-3	.	.	CASSGRMRGAGNTIYF	TGTGCCAGCAGTGGGAGGATGCGGGGGGCTGGAAACACCATATATTTT
TRBV6-4	TRBJ1-4	.	TRBD1	CASSVEQGAGLFF	TGTGCCAGCAGTGTGGAACAGGGGGCCGGACTGTTTTTT
TRBV4-2	TRBJ2-5	.	TRBD1	CASSQEGQGETQYF	TGTGCCAGCAGCCAAGAGGGACAGGGAGAGACCCAGTACTTC
TRBV20-1	TRBJ2-1	.	.	CSADLEKRFF	TGCAGTGCTGACCTAGAAAAGCGGTTCTTC
TRBV5-8	TRBJ2-7	.	.	CASSQRTRIGEQYF	TGTGCCAGCAGCCAAAGGACAAGAATCGGCGAGCAGTACTTC
TRBV27	TRBJ1-1	.	TRBD1	CASSSLGQVNTEAFF	TGTGCCAGCAGTTCCCTGGGACAGGTGAACACTGAAGCTTTCTTT
TRBV29-1	TRBJ1-2	.	.	CSVEEGQHYGYTF	TGCAGCGTTGAAGAGGGGCAGCACTATGGCTACACCTTC
TRBV7-3	TRBJ2-5	.	.	CASSATVQETQYF	TGTGCCAGCAGCGCTACAGTACAAGAGACCCAGTACTTC
TRBV5-4	TRBJ2-4	.	.	CASSLGGDRLLAKNIQYF	TGTGCCAGCAGCTTGGGCGGAGACAGGTTACTAGCCAAAAACATTCAGTACTTC
TRBV11-1	TRBJ2-7	.	.	CASSTQADEQYF	TGTGCCAGCAGCACACAGGCGGACGAGCAGTACTTC
TRBV7-2	TRBJ2-5	once	TRBD1	CASSPDRIGETQYF	TGTGCCAGCAGCCCGGACAGGATCGGAGAGACCCAGTACTTC
TRBV5-1	TRBJ2-7	.	.	CASSLMPSSYEQYF	TGCGCCAGCAGCTTAATGCCTAGCTCCTACGAGCAGTACTTC
TRBV7-2	TRBJ2-4	.	TRBD2	CASSPFMTSANIQYF	TGTGCCAGCAGCCCCTTCATGACTAGCGCGAACATTCAGTACTTC
TRBV18	TRBJ1-5	.	.	CASSPPGGSNQPQHF	TGTGCCAGCTCACCTCCGGGGGGCAGCAATCAGCCCCAGCATTTT
TRBV19	TRBJ2-2	.	.	CASSMSPGNTGELFF	TGTGCCAGTAGTATGTCCCCAGGGAACACCGGGGAGCTGTTTTTT
TRBV10-2	TRBJ2-7	.	.	CASSLDEGKYEQYF	TGCGCCAGCAGTCTAGATGAGGGAAAGTACGAGCAGTACTTC
TRBV5-1	TRBJ2-1	.	.	CASSLGGSSYNEQFF	TGCGCCAGCAGCCTAGGTGGTAGCTCCTACAATGAGCAGTTCTTC
TRBV5-4	TRBJ1-4	.	.	CASSYQGNEKLFF	TGTGCCAGCAGCTACCAGGGAAATGAAAAACTGTTTTTT
TRBV5-6	TRBJ2-7	.	.	CASSLGYPEIEQYF	TGTGCCAGCAGCTTGGGCTATCCCGAAATCGAGCAGTACTTC
TRBV4-3	TRBJ1-4	.	.	CASSLQIRERGGNEKLFF	TGCGCCAGCAGCCTCCAAATAAGGGAGCGGGGGGGGAATGAAAAACTGTTTTTT
TRBV5-1	TRBJ2-5	.	.	CASAPGHPKETQYF	TGCGCCAGTGCTCCGGGACACCCAAAAGAGACCCAGTACTTC
TRBV5-4	TRBJ2-7	.	.	CASSLPLPQGEQYF	TGTGCCAGCAGCTTGCCACTACCTCAGGGCGAGCAGTACTTC
TRBV9	TRBJ2-1	once	.	CASSVGASTYNEQFF	TGTGCCAGCAGCGTAGGAGCAAGTACCTACAATGAGCAGTTCTTC
TRBV30	TRBJ1-1	.	TRBD1	CAWSAKTGWSEAFF	TGTGCCTGGAGTGCCAAGACAGGGTGGTCTGAAGCTTTCTTT
TRBV28	TRBJ1-2	.	TRBD1	CASRPTGVGYTF	TGTGCCAGCAGACCAACAGGGGTCGGCTACACCTTC
TRBV4-2	TRBJ2-1	.	.	CASSQAGDSSYNEQFF	TGTGCCAGCAGCCAAGCGGGGGATAGCTCCTACAATGAGCAGTTCTTC
TRBV25-1	TRBJ2-7	.	TRBD2	CASSETSGSYEQYF	TGTGCCAGCAGTGAGACTAGCGGATCCTACGAGCAGTACTTC
TRBV6-6	TRBJ2-7	.	.	CASSYLGGGEQYF	TGTGCCAGCAGTTACTTGGGGGGAGGCGAGCAGTACTTC
TRBV4-1	TRBJ2-1	.	.	CASSQSSRSYNEQFF	TGCGCCAGCAGCCAATCTAGCAGGTCCTACAATGAGCAGTTCTTC
TRBV6-5	TRBJ2-2	.	.	CASSRTGELFF	TGTGCCAGCAGCCGCACCGGGGAGCTGTTTTTT
TRBV5-4	TRBJ1-4	.	.	CASSSTAGDEKLFF	TGTGCCAGCAGCTCTACGGCAGGGGATGAAAAACTGTTTTTT
TRBV27	TRBJ1-2	once	.	CASSLSGLHFGYTF	TGTGCCAGCAGTCTCTCGGGTCTCCACTTCGGCTACACCTTC
TRBV7-7	TRBJ2-7	once	.	CASSPDRAGYEQYF	TGTGCCAGCAGCCCAGATAGAGCAGGCTACGAGCAGTACTTC